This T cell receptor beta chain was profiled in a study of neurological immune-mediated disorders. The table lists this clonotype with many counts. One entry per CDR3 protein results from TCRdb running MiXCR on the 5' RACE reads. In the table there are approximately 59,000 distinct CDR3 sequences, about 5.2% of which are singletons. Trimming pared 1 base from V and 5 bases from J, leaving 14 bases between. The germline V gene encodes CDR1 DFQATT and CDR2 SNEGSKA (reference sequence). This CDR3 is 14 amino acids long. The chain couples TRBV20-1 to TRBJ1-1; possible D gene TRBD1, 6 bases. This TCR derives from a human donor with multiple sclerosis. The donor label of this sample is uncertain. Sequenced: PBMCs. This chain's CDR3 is CSARGGLSWTEAFF. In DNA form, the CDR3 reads TGCAGTGCTAGAGGGGGGCTCTCGTGGACTGAAGCTTTCTTT.